Each of the 8 T cell receptor beta chains below was sequenced from the same sample in a study of shared clonotypes between healthy human individuals. Naivety among CD8 cells was defined by CD45RO negativity and positive CCR7 selection, thereby excluding terminally differentiated effector memory CD45RA+ cells. The table came from immunoSEQ multiplex PCR; TCRdb's copy has only in-frame clones and leaves some out. Among approximately 840,000 clones, around 96% were seen once, and the ten largest hold less than 0.25%. The sample taken for sequencing was naive CD8+ T cells sorted from blood. These receptors all stem from a young man in good health.

Turning to this clone: Different DNA sequences within this sample yield the same CDR3. The chain employs TRBV7-9 and TRBJ2-7, with D possibly TRBD1 on 7 matching bases. The V end lost 5 bases, the J end lost 3 bases, and 14 bases lay between the germline ends. CDR1 is SEHNR and CDR2 is FQNEAQ in the germline V gene (reference sequence). The CDR3 loop spans 14 amino acids. The CDR3 here is CASSPRQGGYEQYF. CDR3 DNA sequence: TGTGCCAGCAGCCCCCGACAGGGAGGCTACGAGCAGTACTTC. Full variable domain (remainder filled in from reference TRBV7-9 and TRBJ2-7): DTGVSQNPRHKITKRGQNVTFRCDPISEHNRLYWYRQTLGQGPEFLTYFQNEAQLEKSRLLSDRFSAERPKGSFSTLEIQRTEQGDSAMYLCASSPRQGGYEQYFGPGTRLTVT.

J is TRBJ2-7 and V is TRBV5-4; no reliable D call. This CDR3 has 15 amino acids. CDR1 and CDR2 (germline): SGHNT, YYREEE (reference sequence). V lost 1 base and J lost 2, with 13 bases in between. For the CDR3, the DNA is TGTGCCAGCAGCTTGTATGCGGCAGCTACCTACGAGCAGTACTTC. Translated, it gives CASSLYAAATYEQYF.

The genes are TRBV27 and TRBJ1-2; D might be TRBD1 (6 bases). The CDR3 extends over 17 amino acids. Germline V CDR1 and CDR2: MNHEY, SMNVEV (reference sequence). Trimming removed 4 bases at V and 4 bases at J, with 22 bases between. In nucleotides, the CDR3 is TGTGCCAGCAGTTCTCTAGGGGGAGAGTACGAAGTCTATGGCTACACCTTC. Encoded protein: CASSSLGGEYEVYGYTF.

The J gene is TRBJ2-7, the V gene TRBV6-6, with D perhaps matching TRBD1 or TRBD2 (6 bases each). The CDR3 consists of 14 residues. CDR1 MNHNY and CDR2 SVGAGI come from the germline V gene (reference sequence). V lost 6 bases and J lost 0, with 12 bases in between. For the CDR3, the DNA is TGTGCCAGCAGCGAGGGGGGTTACTCCTACGAGCAGTACTTC. It is translated as CASSEGGYSYEQYF.

The chain uses TRBV18 and TRBJ2-1, with 8 bases lining up with TRBD1. This CDR3 region has 15 residues. From germline, CDR1 is KGHSH and CDR2 LQKENI. J was trimmed by 4 bases and V by 6 bases; bases with no gene match: 8. CDR3: CASSLRTGPYNEQFF. In DNA, the CDR3 is TGTGCCAGCTCTCTGCGGACAGGGCCTTACAATGAGCAGTTCTTC.

The genes are TRBV28 and TRBJ2-1, with 7 bases matching TRBD2. Germline CDR1 MDHEN, CDR2 SYDVKM. The V and J ends lost 6 bases and 6 bases, in that order; junction bases with no gene match: 17. The CDR3 contains 17 residues. The CDR3 region is CASSNPLPSGLINEQFF. The CDR3 region has the DNA TGTGCCAGCAGCAACCCGCTCCCTAGCGGATTAATCAATGAGCAGTTCTTC.

A remark on this clone: Other DNA sequences in this specimen translate into the identical CDR3. This chain uses TRBV29-1 with TRBJ2-7; a possible D gene is TRBD1 (6 bases). V lost 4 bases to trimming and J lost 3 bases, with 7 bases between them. Germline V lookup: CDR1 SQVTM, CDR2 ANQGSEA. CDR3 length: 11 amino acids. CDR3 sequence reads: CSVVQGYEQYF. The DNA for the CDR3 is TGCAGCGTTGTACAGGGCTACGAGCAGTACTTC.

V and J are TRBV29-1 and TRBJ2-1, with D perhaps TRBD1 (5 bases). CDR1 is SQVTM and CDR2 is ANQGSEA in the germline V gene. The CDR3 contains 15 residues. V shed 6 bases and J shed 5 bases, with 20 bases lying between them. CDR3 in amino acids: CSVQGPILRNNEQFF. The CDR3 DNA follows: TGCAGCGTCCAGGGCCCAATTCTTCGTAACAATGAGCAGTTCTTC.